This is a list of T cell receptor beta chains from one sample in a study of control samples from healthy donors and cancer patients. The repertoire was sequenced with immunoSEQ multiplex PCR; TCRdb's copy has only in-frame clones and lacks some. The sample lists about 160,000 clones, roughly 95% seen once, with around 0.92% in the top ten. Material for sequencing was blood. The receptors come from a woman aged 25 to 45 in good health. CDR3s include the opening cysteine and the closing phenylalanine or tryptophan. Each record gives: clone size, V gene, J gene, D gene, CDR3 protein, CDR3 DNA. D genes are given only for firm matches. Some rows mark clone size as missing; the rest say once, few, many or name a class of expanded clone.

-	TRBV30	TRBJ1-1	TRBD1	CAWSGTVGTEAFF	TGTGCCTGGAGCGGGACAGTAGGGACTGAAGCTTTCTTT
-	TRBV12-3/TRBV12-4	TRBJ2-5	TRBD2	CASSRTSSETQYF	TGTGCCAGCAGCCGGACTAGCTCAGAGACCCAGTACTTC
-	TRBV9	TRBJ2-3	-	CASSVVWASTDTQYF	TGTGCCAGCAGCGTAGTCTGGGCAAGCACAGATACGCAGTATTTT
-	TRBV4-1	TRBJ1-1	-	CASSHVNAKTEAFF	TGCGCCAGCAGCCACGTCAACGCAAAGACTGAAGCTTTCTTT
once	TRBV6-2/TRBV6-3	TRBJ1-1	-	CASSHGVNTEAFF	TGTGCCAGCAGTCACGGGGTGAACACTGAAGCTTTCTTT
once	TRBV28	TRBJ1-5	-	CASSLWGGGHQPQHF	TGTGCCAGCAGTTTATGGGGGGGCGGGCATCAGCCCCAGCATTTT
-	TRBV2	TRBJ1-2	-	CASSEDSGRRIYGYTF	TGTGCCAGCAGTGAAGATTCGGGCAGGCGGATCTATGGCTACACCTTC
-	TRBV4-2	TRBJ2-1	TRBD1	CASSQEGTGGDEQFF	TGTGCCAGCAGCCAAGAAGGGACAGGGGGCGATGAGCAGTTCTTC
-	TRBV30	TRBJ2-6	TRBD2	CAWSVLGRGAGANVLTF	TGTGCCTGGAGTGTACTTGGGAGGGGCGCTGGGGCCAACGTCCTGACTTTC
once	TRBV5-4	TRBJ1-1	-	CASSSLVGGVNTEAFF	TGTGCCAGCAGCTCCCTGGTGGGCGGAGTGAACACTGAAGCTTTCTTT
-	TRBV28	TRBJ1-6	-	CASSWDGVERNSPLHF	TGTGCCAGCAGCTGGGACGGCGTAGAAAGGAATTCACCCCTCCACTTT
-	TRBV6-1	TRBJ1-6	-	CASSEAWPINSPLHF	TGTGCCAGCAGTGAAGCTTGGCCGATTAATTCACCCCTCCACTTT
-	TRBV9	TRBJ1-3	-	CASIRDSSGNTIYF	TGTGCCAGCATCAGAGACAGCTCTGGAAACACCATATATTTT
few	TRBV3-1/TRBV3-2	TRBJ2-7	-	CASSQGHRDYEQYF	TGTGCCAGCAGCCAAGGGCACAGGGACTACGAGCAGTACTTC
once	TRBV9	TRBJ2-3	TRBD1	CASSVYRGIGTDTQYF	TGTGCCAGCAGCGTATACAGGGGGATCGGCACAGATACGCAGTATTTT
-	TRBV3-1/TRBV3-2	TRBJ2-7	-	CASSLGYEQYF	TGTGCCAGCAGCCTCGGCTACGAGCAGTACTTC
-	TRBV2	TRBJ2-1	-	CASVDRSEQFF	TGTGCCAGCGTTGACAGGAGTGAGCAGTTCTTC
-	TRBV7-2	TRBJ2-7	-	CASSLPRGLSYEQYF	TGTGCCAGCAGCTTACCCCGTGGACTCTCCTACGAGCAGTACTTC
-	TRBV18	TRBJ2-1	-	CASSPGVAGTYNEQFF	TGTGCCAGCTCACCAGGGGTCGCGGGAACCTACAATGAGCAGTTCTTC
-	TRBV5-6	TRBJ2-7	-	CASSGLADEQYF	TGTGCCAGCAGCGGTTTAGCGGACGAGCAGTACTTC
-	TRBV4-1	TRBJ1-5	TRBD1	CASRGTGFNQPQHF	TGCGCCAGCAGAGGGACAGGGTTTAATCAGCCCCAGCATTTT
-	TRBV5-4	TRBJ2-3	TRBD2	CASSGGLAGAPDTQYF	TGTGCCAGCAGCGGTGGACTAGCGGGAGCCCCAGATACGCAGTATTTT
-	TRBV13	TRBJ1-1	-	CASSPRGDTEAFF	TGTGCCAGCAGCCCCAGAGGGGACACTGAAGCTTTCTTT
-	TRBV24-1	TRBJ2-1	TRBD2	CATSDRTSGTYNEQFF	TGTGCCACCAGTGACCGGACTAGCGGAACCTACAATGAGCAGTTCTTC
-	TRBV9	TRBJ2-3	TRBD2	CASSTTGAGVGTDTQYF	TGTGCCAGCAGTACGACCGGAGCGGGAGTAGGGACAGATACGCAGTATTTT
-	TRBV3-1/TRBV3-2	TRBJ2-1	-	CASSQPPRAEQFF	TGTGCCAGCAGCCAACCACCGAGGGCGGAGCAGTTCTTC
-	TRBV5-1	TRBJ2-2	TRBD1	CASSLYDRDTGELFF	TGCGCCAGCAGCTTGTACGACAGGGACACCGGGGAGCTGTTTTTT
-	TRBV2	TRBJ1-1	-	CASTLEVVHTEAFF	TGTGCCAGCACATTAGAGGTTGTCCACACTGAAGCTTTCTTT
-	TRBV6-6	TRBJ1-3	-	CASSYSDGPGNTIYF	TGTGCCAGCAGTTACTCTGACGGCCCTGGAAACACCATATATTTT
-	TRBV10-3	TRBJ2-7	-	CAISELGAYEQYF	TGTGCCATCAGTGAGTTAGGGGCCTACGAGCAGTACTTC
once	TRBV15	TRBJ1-1	-	CATSRGPLGTEAFF	TGTGCCACCAGCAGGGGTCCCCTCGGGACTGAAGCTTTCTTT
-	TRBV6-1	TRBJ2-7	-	CASSEVAGMNSF	TGTGCCAGCAGTGAAGTGGCGGGGATGAACTCATTC
once	TRBV11-2	TRBJ2-1	-	CASSLARGGLYNEQFF	TGTGCCAGCAGCTTAGCCCGTGGAGGGTTATACAATGAGCAGTTCTTC